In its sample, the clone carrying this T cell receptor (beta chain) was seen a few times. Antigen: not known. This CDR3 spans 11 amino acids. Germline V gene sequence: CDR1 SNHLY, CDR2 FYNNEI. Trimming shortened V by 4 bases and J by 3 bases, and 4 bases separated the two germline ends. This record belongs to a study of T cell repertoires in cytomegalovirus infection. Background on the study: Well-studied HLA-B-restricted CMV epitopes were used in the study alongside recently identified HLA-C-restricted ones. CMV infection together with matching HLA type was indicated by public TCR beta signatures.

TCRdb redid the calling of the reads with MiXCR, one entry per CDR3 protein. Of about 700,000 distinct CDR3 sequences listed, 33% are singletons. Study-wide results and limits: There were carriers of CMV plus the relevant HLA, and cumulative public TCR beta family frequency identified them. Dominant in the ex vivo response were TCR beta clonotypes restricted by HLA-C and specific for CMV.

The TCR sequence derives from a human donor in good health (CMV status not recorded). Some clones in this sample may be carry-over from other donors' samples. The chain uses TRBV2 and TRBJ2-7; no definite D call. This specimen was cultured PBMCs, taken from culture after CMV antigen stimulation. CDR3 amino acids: CASSADYEQYF. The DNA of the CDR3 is TGTGCCAGCAGTGCTGACTACGAGCAGTACTTC. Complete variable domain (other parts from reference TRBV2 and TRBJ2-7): EPEVTQTPSHQVTQMGQEVILRCVPISNHLYFYWYRQILGQKVEFLVSFYNNEISEKSEIFDDQFSVERPDGSNFTLKIRSTKLEDSAMYFCASSADYEQYFGPGTRLTVT.